Sequencing of this T cell receptor beta chain was carried out in a study of Ad26.COV2.S vaccination and SARS-CoV-2 variants (dated by TCRdb to the early 2020s). In terms of the full investigation: Vaccine-arm donors were drawn from COV1001, a multicentre, randomized, double-blind, placebo-controlled phase I-IIa trial of Ad26.COV2.S in healthy adults. Investigators remained blinded to trial group allocation during experiments and outcome assessment. Ad26.COV2.S was administered intramuscularly at 5 x 10^10 or 1 x 10^11 viral particles, either as a single shot or as two shots given 56 days apart. Participants in the trial were split at random into five groups of five each, receiving low-dose or high-dose Ad26.COV2.S once or twice, or else placebo on both occasions. Sequencing of the TCRbeta repertoire served to evaluate the specificity and breadth of SARS-CoV-2-reactive T cell receptors following Ad26.COV2.S vaccination. A total of roughly 32 samples were included in the TCR-sequenced set, comprising roughly 19 Ad26.COV2.S vaccine recipients, 5 placebo recipients and 8 SARS-CoV-2 convalescent individuals. General study outcomes and caveats: Higher spike-specific TCR breadth was observed in Ad26.COV2.S recipients than in placebo recipients (P = 0.0014). Vaccine and placebo recipients had comparable non-spike TCR breadth, which fits with the vaccine containing only spike. After vaccination, substantial breadth of spike-specific CD8+ and CD4+ T cell responses was reported. It was noted by the authors that total T cell responses may have been underestimated by the TCR breadth and depth analyses. The study lacked the statistical power to compare responses across vaccine doses or regimens.

The sample's treatment or condition label, decoded: some 19 received Ad26.COV2.S at low or high dose, single or two shots; a few received placebo; per-sample allocation not given. For vaccine and placebo recipients, the sequenced repertoires came from samples collected on day 63 after the first injection. Between 29 July and 7 August 2020, Cohort 1b enrolled 25 adults aged 18-55 years at one site in Boston, USA. Ad26.COV2.S was a replication-incompetent adenovirus type 26 vector that expressed a prefusion-stabilized SARS-CoV-2 spike protein derived from the original Wuhan strain. CDR1 is given as SGHKS and CDR2 as YYEKEE, both from the germline V gene (reference sequence). There are 13 amino acids in the CDR3, from cysteine to phenylalanine inclusive. CDR3 DNA only is kept here, 39 bases in frame from base 1. V lost 4 bases and J lost 4 bases; the stretch between them is 11 bases long. On this clone itself: Its antigen has not been determined. Base qualities are missing; no much larger clone stands one base away.

The immunoSEQ Assay was the method used to sequence TCRbeta CDR3 regions. After extraction, genomic DNA underwent amplification by bias-controlled multiplex PCR, followed by high-throughput sequencing. Regarding the original processing steps: To quantify the absolute abundance of every unique TCRbeta CDR3 region, sequences were collapsed and filtered. T cell fraction was estimated by normalizing TCRbeta template counts to usable DNA, which was measured by amplifying reference genes present in all nucleated cells. Repertoire TCRs were annotated as SARS-CoV-2-specific when V gene, CDR3 amino acid sequence and J gene were exactly matched to a known reactive TCR set. The reference SARS-CoV-2 TCR set was obtained from MIRA and was filtered for enrichment in COVID-19-positive ImmuneCODE repertoires, whereby public or cross-reactive TCRs were removed. Drawing on the MIRA antigens, annotated TCRs were analysed further at the level of specific ORF or position within ORF. Depth was the summed frequency of annotated unique rearrangements, while breadth was defined as annotated unique rearrangements over total unique productive rearrangements. Two-sided Wilcoxon rank-sum tests were used to compare TCR breadth between groups. TCRdb limited this immuneACCESS table to in-frame rearrangements with V and J called. A share of clones is missing; checked studies link under half to unresolved V genes, and the rest is unexplained. The DNA was the basis for D and trimming; V, J and clone size are from that table. The sample table holds 330,000 or so clones, of which approximately 87% were seen once. 5% to 6.5% of the sample goes to the ten largest clones.

The TCR comes from a person aged 18-65 years who received the Ad26.COV2.S COVID-19 vaccine or a placebo. The sequencing used peripheral blood, collected in a trial of Ad26.COV2.S vaccine versus placebo. Recombination joined TRBV5-5 with TRBJ1-1, with no confidently assigned D gene. The sequence in DNA is TGTGCCAGCAGCCTGCTGGTGGGCACTGAAGCTTTCTTT. Its coded protein is CASSLLVGTEAFF.